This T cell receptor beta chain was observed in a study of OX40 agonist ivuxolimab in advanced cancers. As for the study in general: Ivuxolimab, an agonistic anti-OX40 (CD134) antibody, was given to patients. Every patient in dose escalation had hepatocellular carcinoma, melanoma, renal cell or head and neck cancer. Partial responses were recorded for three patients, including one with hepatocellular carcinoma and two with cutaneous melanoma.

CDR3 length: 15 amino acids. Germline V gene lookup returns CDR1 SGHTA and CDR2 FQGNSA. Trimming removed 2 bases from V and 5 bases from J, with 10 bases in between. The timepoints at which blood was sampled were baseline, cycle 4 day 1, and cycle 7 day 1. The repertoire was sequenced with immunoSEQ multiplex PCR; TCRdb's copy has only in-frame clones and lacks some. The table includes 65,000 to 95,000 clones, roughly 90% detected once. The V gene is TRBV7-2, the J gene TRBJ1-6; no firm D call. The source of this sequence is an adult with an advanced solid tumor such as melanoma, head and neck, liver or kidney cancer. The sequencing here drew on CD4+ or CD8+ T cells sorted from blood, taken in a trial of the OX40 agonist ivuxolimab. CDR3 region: CASSLSTVNNSPLHF. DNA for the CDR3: TGTGCCAGCAGCTTAAGTACCGTTAATAATTCACCCCTCCACTTT.